These 4 T cell receptor beta chains were sequenced from one sample in a study of CD8+CD57+ T cells in acquired aplastic anemia (dated by TCRdb to 2016 to 2018). Flow cytometry had shown CD8+CD57+ cell expansion in the patients selected for sequencing. These reads were obtained on an Illumina HiSeq 2000. Genomic DNA served as template for TCR beta VDJ combination and CDR3 sequence profiling. In-frame beta chains were kept once TCRdb had trimmed the public reads at Q25 with fastp and called clones with MiXCR. Duplicate CDR3 protein sequences are folded into a single record with the most common DNA and genes. For this sample the table gives approximately 300,000 distinct CDR3 sequences, of which 50% to 65% were detected only once. 1% to 1.5% of the sample comes from the top ten. The sequenced sample was sorted CD4+, CD8+, or CD8+CD57+ T cells (not recorded which) from PBMCs. The receptors originated from a human donor with aplastic anemia.

The chain is built from TRBV20-1 and TRBJ1-3; TRBD1 agrees at 8 bases. The CDR3 is 13 amino acids. Germline CDR1 is DFQATT and CDR2 is SNEGSKA (reference sequence). V shed 7 bases, J shed 5 bases, and the junction held 7 bases outside the gene matches. The CDR3 region is CSGGQVIRNTIYF. The CDR3 coding sequence is TGCAGTGGGGGACAGGTTATACGAAACACCATATATTTT.

The chain joins TRBV19 to TRBJ1-2, with D uncertain. The CDR3 loop spans 13 amino acids. Deletions cut 4 bases from V and 3 bases from J, with 9 bases between. CDR1 and CDR2 (germline): LNHDA, SQIVND (reference sequence). The CDR3 spells CASSTGLDYGYTF. The DNA for the CDR3 is TGTGCCAGTAGTACGGGGTTAGACTATGGCTACACCTTC.

As for this clonotype: The conserved phenylalanine or tryptophan normally closing the CDR3 is absent here, so this likely arose from a read error. The CDR3 region is CSARDHVRTDTQYV. DNA of the CDR3: TGCAGTGCTAGAGATCATGTACGCACAGATACGCAGTATGTT. V and J are TRBV20-1 and TRBJ2-3; D not certain. The germline V gene encodes CDR1 DFQATT and CDR2 SNEGSKA (reference sequence). With 0 bases removed from V and 1 base from J, the gap between germline ends came to 8 bases. The CDR3 loop spans 14 amino acids.

This clonotype was detected many times. The chain couples TRBV14 to TRBJ1-3; D possibly corresponds to TRBD1 (5 bases). The germline gives CDR1 SGHDN, CDR2 FVKESK. Trimming cost V 1 base and J 0 bases, with 10 bases left between them. The CDR3 is 16 amino acids. CDR3 in amino acids: CASSQGYGTSGNTIYF. The CDR3 bases are TGTGCCAGCAGCCAAGGTTACGGGACCTCTGGAAACACCATATATTTT.